These 20 T cell receptor beta chains originate from one sample sequenced in a study of a mutant IDH1 vaccine in newly diagnosed glioma. Data came from immunoSEQ multiplex PCR; TCRdb stores just in-frame clones and leaves some out. The sample lists approximately 33,000 clones; 75% were seen once. What these receptors recognize is not known. Indicated time point: week 47, end of study. Doses of 300 ug of mutant IDH1 20-mer peptide were given with topical imiquimod. Sequences were derived from PBMCs, sampled from a glioma patient whose treatment included an IDH1 peptide vaccine. These receptors were collected from a man aged 40-49 years with glioma.

The chain uses TRBV19 and TRBJ2-2, with 11 bases fitting TRBD2. CDR1 LNHDA and CDR2 SQIVND come from the germline V gene (reference sequence). The CDR3 runs 15 residues. V lost 3 bases to trimming and J lost 5 bases; unmatched junction nucleotides: 2. The CDR3 loop is CASSIRLAGTGELFF. CDR3 nucleotides: TGTGCCAGTAGTATTCGACTAGCGGGAACCGGGGAGCTGTTTTTT.

The rearrangement uses TRBV4-1 and TRBJ2-6; D not certain. V lost 3 bases to trimming and J lost 2 bases, with 5 bases between them. The CDR3 is 14 residues long. Germline CDR1 reads MGHRA; CDR2 reads YSYEKL. The CDR3 is CASSHLTGANVLTF. The CDR3 bases are TGCGCCAGCAGCCATTTAACTGGGGCCAACGTCCTGACTTTC.

The rearrangement joins TRBV7-2 to TRBJ1-5, with 9 bases aligning to TRBD1. CDR1 and CDR2 from the germline V gene are SGHTA and FQGNSA. CDR3 length equals 19 residues. The ends lost 3 bases at V and 3 bases at J; junction bases unmatched: 15. The CDR3 here is CASSFGGQGTGVYNQPQHF. In DNA form, the CDR3 reads TGTGCCAGCAGCTTTGGGGGACAGGGCACGGGGGTATACAATCAGCCCCAGCATTTT. The entire variable domain, with the rest obtained from reference TRBV7-2 and TRBJ1-5, is as follows: GAGVSQSPSNKVTEKGKDVELRCDPISGHTALYWYRQSLGQGLEFLIYFQGNSAPDKSGLPSDRFSAERTGGSVSTLTIQRTQQEDSAVYLCASSFGGQGTGVYNQPQHFGDGTRLSIL.

The chain uses TRBV6-4 and TRBJ2-1, with 11 bases aligning to TRBD2. The CDR3 has 15 residues. The V and J ends lost 4 bases and 9 bases, in that order; junction bases with no gene match: 8. CDR1 is MRHNA and CDR2 is SNTAGT in the germline V gene. Written as DNA, the CDR3 is TGTGCCAGCAGTGCCACTCTAGCGGGAGGTGGTGAGCAGTTCTTC. Translating gives CASSATLAGGGEQFF.

The chain employs TRBV5-4 and TRBJ1-1; tentative D call: TRBD1 (6 bases). The CDR3 spans 15 residues. CDR1 and CDR2 from the germline V gene are SGHNT and YYREEE (reference sequence). V shed 4 bases and J shed 5 bases, with 18 bases lying between them. Written as DNA, the CDR3 is TGTGCCAGCAGCCCGGCAATGAGGGGGGCTACTGAAGCTTTCTTT. Protein sequence: CASSPAMRGATEAFF. Variable domain in full (rest from reference TRBV5-4 and TRBJ1-1): ETGVTQSPTHLIKTRGQQVTLRCSSQSGHNTVSWYQQALGQGPQFIFQYYREEENGRGNFPPRFSGLQFPNYSSELNVNALELDDSALYLCASSPAMRGATEAFFGQGTRLTVV.

The chain employs TRBV6-1 and TRBJ2-2; 7 positions agree with TRBD2. V was pared by 5 bases and J by 5 bases, with 5 bases of the junction left unmatched. Germline V gives CDR1 MNHNS, CDR2 SASEGT. The CDR3 covers 14 residues. The CDR3 sequence is CASSLTSRTGELFF. CDR3 sequence (DNA): TGTGCCAGCAGTTTGACTAGCAGAACCGGGGAGCTGTTTTTT.

This sequence joins TRBV27 and TRBJ1-2, with a weak D call TRBD1 (6 bases). Germline V gene sequence: CDR1 MNHEY, CDR2 SMNVEV (reference sequence). Trimming stripped 2 bases from V and 2 bases from J, with 6 bases between. The CDR3 runs to 13 residues. The CDR3: CASSLDRNYGYTF. CDR3 DNA sequence: TGTGCCAGCAGTTTAGACAGGAACTATGGCTACACCTTC.

The chain is built from TRBV6-6 and TRBJ2-5; D remains unclear. CDR3 length: 13 residues. The germline V gene encodes CDR1 MNHNY and CDR2 SVGAGI (reference sequence). Trimming cost V 7 bases and J 4 bases, with 13 bases left between them. DNA of the CDR3: TGTGCCAGCACCGACGAGGCCGGAGAGACCCAGTACTTC. Translation gives CASTDEAGETQYF.

This clone showed up just once. The chain carries TRBV5-6 and TRBJ2-3; 12 nucleotides line up with TRBD2. Trimming took 1 base from V and 6 from J; bases not matched to a gene: 12. The CDR3 has 18 residues. Germline lookup yields CDR1 SGHDT and CDR2 YYEEEE. The CDR3: CASSLYLTSGRPGDTQYF. CDR3 bases: TGTGCCAGCAGCTTGTACCTCACTAGCGGGAGGCCTGGGGATACGCAGTATTTT. Full variable domain (missing parts from reference TRBV5-6 and TRBJ2-3): DAGVTQSPTHLIKTRGQQVTLRCSPKSGHDTVSWYQQALGQGPQFIFQYYEEEERQRGNFPDRFSGHQFPNYSSELNVNALLLGDSALYLCASSLYLTSGRPGDTQYFGPGTRLTVL.

The gene calls are TRBV6-4 and TRBJ1-1; TRBD1 matches 10 bases. J lost 4 bases, V lost 2 bases, and 7 bases had no gene match. CDR1 MRHNA and CDR2 SNTAGT come from the germline V gene. CDR3 size: 16 residues. This chain's CDR3 is CASSDTRDRGTTEAFF. The CDR3 nucleotides are TGTGCCAGCAGTGACACTCGGGACAGGGGCACCACTGAAGCTTTCTTT.

V is TRBV6-5 and J is TRBJ2-1, with 8 bases that match TRBD1. With 4 bases clipped from V and 4 bases from J, the junction kept 6 bases outside the gene matches. The length of the CDR3 is 15 residues. Germline CDR1 and CDR2: MNHEY and SVGAGI. CDR3 sequence reads: CASSSGTGEYNEQFF. Here the CDR3 DNA reads TGTGCCAGCAGTTCCGGGACAGGCGAATACAATGAGCAGTTCTTC.

This chain uses TRBV18 with TRBJ2-5, with D perhaps TRBD1 (5 bases). Per germline, CDR1 KGHSH and CDR2 LQKENI. Trimming cost V 2 bases and J 4 bases, with 14 bases left between them. The CDR3 has 15 residues. This CDR3 reads CASSPYSQARETQYF. CDR3 nucleotide sequence: TGTGCCAGCTCACCATATTCACAGGCGAGAGAGACCCAGTACTTC.

The V and J genes are TRBV11-2 and TRBJ1-1; D is ambiguous. Trimming stripped 6 bases from V and 1 base from J, with 12 bases between. Germline CDR1 is SGHAT and CDR2 is FQNNGV. CDR3 length: 14 residues. For the CDR3, the DNA is TGTGCCAGCAGGCTCGAATGGGGGAACACTGAAGCTTTCTTT. Protein: CASRLEWGNTEAFF.

The chain combines TRBV29-1 with TRBJ1-1; possible D gene TRBD1, 5 bases. V lost 2 bases and J lost 6, with 13 bases in between. Germline V gene lookup returns CDR1 SQVTM and CDR2 ANQGSEA. The CDR3 covers 13 residues. In DNA form, the CDR3 reads TGCAGCGTTGAACCGGCGGGGGGGGCTGAAGCTTTCTTT. It is translated as CSVEPAGGAEAFF.

V and J are TRBV11-2 and TRBJ2-2, with 9 bases identical to TRBD2. The germline gives CDR1 SGHAT, CDR2 FQNNGV. The CDR3 consists of 15 residues. V shed 5 bases, J shed 4 bases, and the junction held 5 bases outside the gene matches. CDR3 residues: CASSPNSGSTGELFF. The CDR3 region has the DNA TGTGCCAGCAGCCCGAATAGCGGGAGCACCGGGGAGCTGTTTTTT.

The chain combines TRBV6-1 with TRBJ2-7, with 10 bases aligning to TRBD1. This CDR3 region has 14 residues. Trimming cost V 5 bases and J 6 bases; bases outside gene matches: 7. CDR1 MNHNS and CDR2 SASEGT come from the germline V gene. The CDR3 spells CASSHDRGLGEQYF. DNA of the CDR3: TGTGCCAGCAGTCACGACAGGGGGCTTGGCGAGCAGTACTTC.

The chain has TRBV19 and TRBJ1-1, with D hard to call. The CDR3 is 13 residues long. Looked up from germline, CDR1 is LNHDA and CDR2 is SQIVND (reference sequence). With 7 bases removed from V and 1 base from J, the gap between germline ends came to 10 bases. The CDR3 region has the DNA TGTGCCAGTAAATGGCAGAGGAACACTGAAGCTTTCTTT. Protein sequence: CASKWQRNTEAFF.

This chain joins TRBV11-2 and TRBJ2-3, with a weak D call TRBD2 (5 bases). CDR3 size: 16 residues. Trimming cost V 5 bases and J 0 bases, with 15 bases left between them. Germline loops: CDR1 SGHAT, CDR2 FQNNGV. The chain's CDR3 is CASSQALRVSTDTQYF. The CDR3 DNA sequence: TGTGCCAGCAGCCAGGCATTGCGGGTTAGCACAGATACGCAGTATTTT.

This clone appeared a few times. This sequence joins TRBV25-1 and TRBJ1-6; D is perhaps TRBD1 (6 bases). The germline V gene has CDR1 MGHDK and CDR2 SYGVNS. V lost 1 base to trimming and J lost 8 bases, with 18 bases between them. This CDR3 has 17 residues. The CDR3 nucleotides are TGTGCCAGCAGTGAATTTTTGGCGGGGGCCGGAGATTCACCCCTCCACTTT. It specifies CASSEFLAGAGDSPLHF.

This clone was counted a few times. Relative to the germline gene, one junction end is altered; a read error may explain this. The V gene is TRBV11-2, the J gene TRBJ2-5; 8 nucleotides match TRBD2. The CDR3 is 14 amino acids. CDR1 and CDR2 from the germline V gene are SGHAT and FQNNGV. DNA for the CDR3: TGTGCCAGCAGCTTAGACGAGCGGGGGCGGAGAAGACACTTC. Amino acids: CASSLDERGRRRHF.